This T cell receptor (beta chain) was found in a study of read filtering for tumor transcriptome and immune sequencing. Overall study: Whole-transcriptome libraries were prepared after DNase treatment. Study outcomes and limitations: IR-seq captured clonotypes deeper and more reliably than RNA-seq.

Note on this clonotype: Its specificity is unknown.

The CDR3 spans 15 residues. Trimming at V came to 6 bases and at J to 1 base, leaving 9 bases not matched to a gene. CDR1 is DFQATT, CDR2 SNEGSKA, per germline (reference sequence). Molecular barcoded adaptors covering alpha/delta and beta/gamma chains were used on roughly 400 ng RNA. TCRdb reprocessed the reads with MiXCR, giving one entry per CDR3 protein. This sample has 43,000 or so distinct CDR3 sequences, with roughly 12% found just once. The TCR originated in a donor at least 40 years old with multiple myeloma. Sequencing input: a population of CD138-negative cells sorted from bone marrow. V is TRBV20-1 and J is TRBJ2-3; 8 bases align to TRBD2. The CDR3, as DNA: TGCAGTGCCGCCCAGCGGGAGTCCCGCACAGATACGCAGTATTTT. Translating gives CSAAQRESRTDTQYF.